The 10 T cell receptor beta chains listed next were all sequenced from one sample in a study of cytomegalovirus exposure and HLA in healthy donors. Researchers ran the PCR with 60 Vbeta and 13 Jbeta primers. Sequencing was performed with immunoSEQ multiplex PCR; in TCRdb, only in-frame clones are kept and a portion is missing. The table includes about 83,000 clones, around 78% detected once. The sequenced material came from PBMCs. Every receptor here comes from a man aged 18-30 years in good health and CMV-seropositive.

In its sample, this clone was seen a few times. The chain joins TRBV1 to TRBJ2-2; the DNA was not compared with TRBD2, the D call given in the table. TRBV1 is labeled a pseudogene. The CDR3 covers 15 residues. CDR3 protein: CTSSQRTSLAGELFF. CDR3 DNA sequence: TGCACCAGCAGCCAAAGGACTAGTCTGGCCGGGGAGCTGTTTTTT.

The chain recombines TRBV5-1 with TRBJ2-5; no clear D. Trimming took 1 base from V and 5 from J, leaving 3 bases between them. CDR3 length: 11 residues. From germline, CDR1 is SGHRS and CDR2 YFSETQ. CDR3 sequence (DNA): TGCGCCAGCAGCTTGTATGAGACCCAGTACTTC. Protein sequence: CASSLYETQYF.

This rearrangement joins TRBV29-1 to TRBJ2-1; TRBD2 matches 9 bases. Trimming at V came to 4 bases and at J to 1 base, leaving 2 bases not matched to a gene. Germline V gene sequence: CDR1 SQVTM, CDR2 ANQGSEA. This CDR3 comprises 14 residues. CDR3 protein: CSVGAGGSYNEQFF. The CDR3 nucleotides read TGCAGCGTTGGGGCGGGAGGGTCCTACAATGAGCAGTTCTTC.

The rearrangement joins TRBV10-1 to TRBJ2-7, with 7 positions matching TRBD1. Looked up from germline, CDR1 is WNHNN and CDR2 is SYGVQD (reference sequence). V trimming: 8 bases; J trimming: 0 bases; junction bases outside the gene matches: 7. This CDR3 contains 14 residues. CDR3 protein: CASLLRDSSYEQYF. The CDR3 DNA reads TGCGCCAGCCTACTCCGGGACAGCTCCTACGAGCAGTACTTC.

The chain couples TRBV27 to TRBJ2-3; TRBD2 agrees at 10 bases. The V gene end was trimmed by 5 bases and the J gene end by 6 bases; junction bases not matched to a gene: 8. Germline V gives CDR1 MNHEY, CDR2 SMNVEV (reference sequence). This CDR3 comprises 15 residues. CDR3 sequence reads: CASSHKAGGPDTQYF. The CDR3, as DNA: TGTGCCAGCAGTCACAAAGCGGGAGGGCCGGATACGCAGTATTTT.

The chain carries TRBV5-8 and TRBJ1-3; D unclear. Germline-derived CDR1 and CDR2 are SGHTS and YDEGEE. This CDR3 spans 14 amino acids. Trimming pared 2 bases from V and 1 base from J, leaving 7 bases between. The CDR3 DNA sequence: TGTGCCAGCAGCTTCCGGAGGTCTGGAAACACCATATATTTT. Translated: CASSFRRSGNTIYF. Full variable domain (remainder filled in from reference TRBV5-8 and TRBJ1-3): EAGVTQSPTHLIKTRGQQATLRCSPISGHTSVYWYQQALGLGLQFLLWYDEGEERNRGNFPPRFSGRQFPNYSSELNVNALELEDSALYLCASSFRRSGNTIYFGEGSWLTVV.

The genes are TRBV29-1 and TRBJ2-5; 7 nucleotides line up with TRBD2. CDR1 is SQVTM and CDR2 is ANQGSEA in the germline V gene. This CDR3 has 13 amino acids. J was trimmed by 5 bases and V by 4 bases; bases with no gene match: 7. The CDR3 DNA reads TGCAGCGTTGCCAGCGGGGCAGCCGAGACCCAGTACTTC. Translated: CSVASGAAETQYF.

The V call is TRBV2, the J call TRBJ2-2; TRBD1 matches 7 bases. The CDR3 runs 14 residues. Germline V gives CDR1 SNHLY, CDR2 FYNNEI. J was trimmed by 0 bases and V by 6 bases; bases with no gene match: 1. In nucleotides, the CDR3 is TGTGCCAGCAGCGACAGGGCGAACACCGGGGAGCTGTTTTTT. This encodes CASSDRANTGELFF.

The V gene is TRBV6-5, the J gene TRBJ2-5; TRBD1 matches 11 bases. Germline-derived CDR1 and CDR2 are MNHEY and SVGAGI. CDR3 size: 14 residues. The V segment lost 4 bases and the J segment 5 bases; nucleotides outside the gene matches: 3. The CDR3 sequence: CASSWTGGEETQYF. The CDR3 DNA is TGTGCCAGCAGTTGGACAGGGGGCGAGGAGACCCAGTACTTC.

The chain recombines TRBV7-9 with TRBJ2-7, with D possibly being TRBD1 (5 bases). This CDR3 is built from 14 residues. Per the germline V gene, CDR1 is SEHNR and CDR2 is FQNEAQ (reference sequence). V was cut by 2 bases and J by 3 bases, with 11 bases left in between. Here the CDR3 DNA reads TGTGCCAGCAGCTTAAACGCAGGGTACTACGAGCAGTACTTC. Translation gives CASSLNAGYYEQYF.